Described below is a single TCR beta chain sequence and its context. The data derive from a study of blood T cell repertoires in COVID-19. Looking at the study overall: Collection of acute and convalescent COVID-19 samples took place in the United States, Italy and Spain. In each case, the material was cDNA or gDNA derived from T cells, B-cell-depleted T cells, or PBMCs.

The V and J ends lost 4 bases and 10 bases respectively, with 9 bases between them. The CDR3 spans 11 residues. In germline, CDR1 is KGHDR, CDR2 SFDVKD. Per the original methods: Cell counts per sample came from amplifying reference gene primers. The data were produced by immunoSEQ multiplex PCR, yet TCRdb's version contains in-frame clones alone and is incomplete. V and J calls and clone size come straight from that table; D and trimming were deduced from the DNA. The repertoire consists of under 80,000 clones, with 86% occurring once and the leading ten covering under 20%. The V and J genes are TRBV24-1 and TRBJ1-1; D perhaps matches TRBD1 (5 bases). The sequencing sample was made of peripheral blood. This sequence was found in an elderly man in a cohort sampled during active COVID-19. CDR3 in amino acids: CATSDRGGAFF. The CDR3 region has the DNA TGTGCCACCAGTGACCGGGGGGGAGCTTTCTTT.